Listed below are T cell receptor beta chains from one sample, sequenced in a study of cytomegalovirus exposure and HLA in healthy donors. Method: immunoSEQ multiplex PCR; TCRdb's copy keeps in-frame clones and lacks some. This table holds about 160,000 clones, around four fifths found once. Specimen: PBMCs. The receptors stem from a female donor in good health and CMV-seronegative. The CDR3 runs from the conserved cysteine through the conserved F or W. The order of the fields is clone size, V gene, J gene, D gene, CDR3 protein, CDR3 DNA. D genes are given only for firm matches. Part of the rows lack a size; the others show once, few, many or a class for expanded clones.

abundance: -; v_gene: TRBV5-1; j_gene: TRBJ1-1; d_gene: -; CDR3aa: CASSPGGLAEAFF; CDR3nt: TGCGCCAGCAGCCCAGGAGGGCTCGCTGAAGCTTTCTTT
abundance: -; v_gene: TRBV7-9; j_gene: TRBJ2-7; d_gene: TRBD1; CDR3aa: CASSRNTGGYEQYF; CDR3nt: TGTGCCAGCAGCCGGAACACAGGGGGCTACGAGCAGTACTTC
abundance: -; v_gene: TRBV4-1; j_gene: TRBJ1-2; d_gene: -; CDR3aa: CASSQKSRGNYGYTF; CDR3nt: TGCGCCAGCAGCCAAAAGTCACGGGGTAACTATGGCTACACCTTC
abundance: few; v_gene: TRBV4-1; j_gene: TRBJ1-1; d_gene: -; CDR3aa: CASSPEDIMNTEAFF; CDR3nt: TGCGCCAGCAGCCCCGAGGACATTATGAACACTGAAGCTTTCTTT
abundance: -; v_gene: TRBV4-1; j_gene: TRBJ2-5; d_gene: TRBD2; CDR3aa: CASSLGLAGGQETQYF; CDR3nt: TGCGCCAGCAGCCTCGGACTAGCGGGGGGCCAAGAGACCCAGTACTTC
abundance: -; v_gene: TRBV6-4; j_gene: TRBJ2-1; d_gene: TRBD2; CDR3aa: CASSAERGDEQFF; CDR3nt: TGTGCCAGCAGCGCCGAGCGGGGCGATGAGCAGTTCTTC
abundance: -; v_gene: TRBV6-1; j_gene: TRBJ2-5; d_gene: TRBD1; CDR3aa: CASPPGTGNQETQYF; CDR3nt: TGTGCCAGCCCACCAGGGACAGGGAACCAAGAGACCCAGTACTTC
abundance: -; v_gene: TRBV6-1; j_gene: TRBJ2-7; d_gene: TRBD1; CDR3aa: CASSDWDSTYEQYF; CDR3nt: TGTGCCAGCAGTGATTGGGACAGTACCTACGAGCAGTACTTC
abundance: -; v_gene: TRBV7-9; j_gene: TRBJ1-3; d_gene: -; CDR3aa: CASSLDLRQERGNTIYF; CDR3nt: TGTGCCAGCAGCTTGGACTTGAGGCAGGAGAGGGGAAACACCATATATTTT
abundance: -; v_gene: TRBV18; j_gene: TRBJ2-7; d_gene: -; CDR3aa: CASSSGSFRGEQYF; CDR3nt: TGTGCCAGCTCAAGTGGCTCATTTCGAGGCGAGCAGTACTTC
abundance: -; v_gene: TRBV7-2; j_gene: TRBJ2-7; d_gene: -; CDR3aa: CASSLLSFHEQYF; CDR3nt: TGTGCCAGCAGCTTGCTAAGTTTCCACGAGCAGTACTTC
abundance: -; v_gene: TRBV7-8; j_gene: TRBJ1-1; d_gene: -; CDR3aa: CASSPRGGPEAFF; CDR3nt: TGTGCCAGCAGCCCTAGGGGGGGTCCTGAAGCTTTCTTT
abundance: few; v_gene: TRBV6-7; j_gene: TRBJ1-4; d_gene: TRBD1; CDR3aa: CASSPTGTGLAEKLFF; CDR3nt: TGTGCCAGCAGCCCTACCGGGACAGGGCTTGCGGAAAAACTGTTTTTT
abundance: -; v_gene: TRBV30; j_gene: TRBJ2-6; d_gene: TRBD1; CDR3aa: CAWSGGTGAAGANVLTF; CDR3nt: TGTGCCTGGAGCGGTGGGACAGGGGCCGCTGGGGCCAACGTCCTGACTTTC
abundance: -; v_gene: TRBV11-2; j_gene: TRBJ2-7; d_gene: TRBD1; CDR3aa: CASSWDRDSWEQYF; CDR3nt: TGTGCCAGCAGCTGGGACAGAGATTCCTGGGAGCAGTACTTC
abundance: once; v_gene: TRBV10-1; j_gene: TRBJ1-1; d_gene: -; CDR3aa: CASRETPNTEAFF; CDR3nt: TGCGCCAGCAGAGAGACACCGAACACTGAAGCTTTCTTT
abundance: -; v_gene: TRBV18; j_gene: TRBJ2-3; d_gene: -; CDR3aa: CASSPWTASTDTQYF; CDR3nt: TGTGCCAGCTCACCTTGGACAGCTAGCACAGATACGCAGTATTTT
abundance: few; v_gene: TRBV6-5; j_gene: TRBJ1-5; d_gene: -; CDR3aa: CASSSGGSQPQHF; CDR3nt: TGTGCCAGCAGTTCGGGGGGGAGTCAGCCCCAGCATTTT
abundance: -; v_gene: TRBV5-6; j_gene: TRBJ2-7; d_gene: TRBD1; CDR3aa: CASSPITGTGGLAGVEQYF; CDR3nt: TGTGCCAGCAGCCCGATTACCGGGACAGGTGGTCTAGCAGGAGTCGAGCAGTACTTC
abundance: once; v_gene: TRBV5-1; j_gene: TRBJ2-1; d_gene: TRBD1; CDR3aa: CASSLVGGQGKNEQFF; CDR3nt: TGCGCCAGCAGCTTGGTTGGGGGACAGGGGAAAAATGAGCAGTTCTTC